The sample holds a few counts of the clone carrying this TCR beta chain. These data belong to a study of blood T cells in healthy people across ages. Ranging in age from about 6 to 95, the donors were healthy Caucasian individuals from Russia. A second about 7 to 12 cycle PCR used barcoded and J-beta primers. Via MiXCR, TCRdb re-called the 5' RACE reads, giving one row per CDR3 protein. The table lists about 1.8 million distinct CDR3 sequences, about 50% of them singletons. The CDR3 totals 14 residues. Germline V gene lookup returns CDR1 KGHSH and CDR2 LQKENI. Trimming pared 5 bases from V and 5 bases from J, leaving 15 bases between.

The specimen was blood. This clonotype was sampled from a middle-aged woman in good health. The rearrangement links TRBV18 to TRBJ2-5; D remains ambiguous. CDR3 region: CASSTKTSRETQYF. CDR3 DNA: TGTGCCAGCTCAACGAAGACATCCCGGGAGACCCAGTACTTC.